This entry is about one T cell receptor beta chain. Its matching antigen is unknown. These data belong to a study of T cell responses to AZD1222 COVID-19 vaccine. Study-wide points: Only a handful of AZD1222 recipients tested seropositive at baseline. The donor group comprised mostly white British people and more females; the analysis possibly underestimated clonal diversity. Scientists sampled the repertoires only once the peak T cell response had passed.

The ends lost 4 bases at V and 3 bases at J; junction bases unmatched: 17. CDR1 and CDR2 from the germline V gene are SGHRS and YFSETQ. There are 21 residues in the CDR3. Method: immunoSEQ multiplex PCR; TCRdb's copy keeps in-frame clones and lacks some. The table records about 40,000 clones, around four fifths of them present only once. The chain links TRBV5-1 to TRBJ2-3, with 16 bases lining up with TRBD2. The TCR comes from an adult who received the AZD1222 COVID-19 vaccine. Sample: peripheral blood, taken 28 days after the second AZD1222 dose. The CDR3 loop is CASSPLTGTSGGARGTDTQYF. In DNA, the CDR3 is TGCGCCAGCAGCCCGTTGACCGGGACTAGCGGGGGGGCGAGGGGAACAGATACGCAGTATTTT.